One sample yielded the 3 T cell receptor beta chains listed below, sequenced in a study of post-analysis software for immune sequencing data (dated by TCRdb to the mid-2010s). The paper's findings and limits, for the study overall: Several TRBV segments, including TRBV5-6, TRBV5-1 and TRBV20-1, were significantly more frequent in patients than controls.

Their antigens are not known. Receptors were amplified or captured by PCR. The sample was run on an Illumina HiSeq 2500. To reduce PCR and sequencing biases, unique molecular identifiers were incorporated into the TCR beta cDNA libraries. TCRdb passed the public sequencing reads through fastp at Q25 and MiXCR, retaining productive beta sequences. When rows share a CDR3 protein, they turn into one entry using the most common DNA and genes. Recorded for this sample are 150,000 to 200,000 distinct CDR3 sequences; 30% of them occurred a single time. The ten largest clones add up to roughly 1.6% of the sample. Sequences were obtained from blood. Receptors were obtained from a girl aged 10 to 17 with multiple sclerosis.

This clonotype was seen repeatedly, ten times or more. The V gene is TRBV10-3, the J gene TRBJ2-7, with D hard to call. Germline V gene sequence: CDR1 ENHRY, CDR2 SYGVKD. The CDR3 covers 14 residues. V lost 4 bases to trimming and J lost 4 bases, with 14 bases between them. CDR3: CAISAAGSSYEQYF. CDR3 DNA sequence: TGTGCCATCAGTGCGGCTGGAAGTTCTTACGAGCAGTACTTC.

This clonotype is deemed medium-sized. This chain uses TRBV10-3 with TRBJ1-1; possible D gene TRBD1, 5 bases. CDR1 and CDR2 from the germline V gene are ENHRY and SYGVKD. V shed 3 bases and J shed 8 bases, with 19 bases lying between them. This CDR3 contains 15 residues. CDR3 nucleotides: TGTGCCATCAGTGACAGGGCGGGTGTTCGAGAAGAAGCTTTCTTT. It is translated as CAISDRAGVREEAFF.

The table lists this clonotype with a few counts. This chain links TRBV7-9 with TRBJ1-2, with D possibly matching TRBD1 (5 bases). Per the germline V gene, CDR1 is SEHNR and CDR2 is FQNEAQ (reference sequence). V shed 5 bases and J shed 8 bases, with 18 bases lying between them. There are 14 residues in the CDR3. CDR3 sequence (DNA): TGTGCCAGCAGCCGAGGGACCGCCGCTAAGGGCTACACCTTC. Translating gives CASSRGTAAKGYTF.